This entry is about one T cell receptor (beta chain). Its target is not known. In germline, CDR1 is PRHDT, CDR2 FYEKMQ (reference sequence). With 1 base removed from V and 4 bases from J, the gap between germline ends came to 4 bases. The CDR3 runs 13 residues. The record originates from a study of immune cell composition in non-small cell lung cancer. Sequenced by immunoSEQ multiplex PCR; TCRdb stores in-frame clones only, minus some. The repertoire holds 14,000 to 15,000 clones, with under 75% as singletons. Study-level findings and limits: Squamous carcinomas (75%) more often had tumour-associated clones >0.5% than adenocarcinomas (roughly 33%). Tumour TCR-beta clonality was not significantly tied to smoking pack-years. Squamous lung tumours showed higher top 10 clone scores and clonality than adenocarcinomas. Dominant in vivo tumour-associated clones were not shown to share tumour-reactive sequences.

This sequence joins TRBV13 and TRBJ1-4, with D unresolved. The receptor comes from a human donor with non-small cell lung cancer. The sample consisted of lung tumor tissue. In DNA form, the CDR3 reads TGTGCCAGCAGCTTAGCCCTTAATGAAAAACTGTTTTTT. It encodes CASSLALNEKLFF.